The clone carrying this TCR beta chain was seen more than once but under ten times. The target antigen is unknown. These data originate in a study of blood T cells in healthy people across ages. Primed by a sample-barcoded 5' primer and a J-beta primer mix, a second PCR proceeded for about 6 to 11 cycles. Each CDR3 protein is one row after TCRdb ran MiXCR on the 5' RACE reads. The sample holds approximately 580,000 distinct CDR3 sequences, around 24% seen once. Findings and caveats of the study: PBMCs were not sorted, which prevented a conclusive comparison of naive versus antigen-experienced cells.

The CDR3 spans 15 residues. V was pared by 0 bases and J by 2 bases, with 10 bases between. The V gene's germline CDR1 is MNHEY and CDR2 SMNVEV (reference sequence). These sequences were also reported in another study, on T cells of mothers and their children.

Sequenced input: blood. The TCR sequence derives from a boy under 18 in good health. The chain joins TRBV27 to TRBJ1-2, with D maybe TRBD1 (5 bases). CDR3: CASSLSVGGNYGYTF. The CDR3 DNA follows: TGTGCCAGCAGTTTATCTGTGGGGGGAAACTATGGCTACACCTTC.